This entry features one TCR beta chain sequence. This entry belongs to a study of OX40 agonist ivuxolimab in advanced cancers. Method: immunoSEQ multiplex PCR; TCRdb's copy keeps in-frame clones and lacks some. The data show about 90,000 clones, more than 80% seen once. The CDR3 has 15 residues. Unmatched junction bases numbered 10, after V lost 5 bases and J lost 6 bases. Germline CDR1 reads SEHNR; CDR2 reads FQNEAQ (reference sequence). This TCR was sampled from an adult with an advanced solid tumor such as melanoma, head and neck, liver or kidney cancer. This sample comprised CD4+ or CD8+ T cells sorted from blood, obtained in a trial of the OX40 agonist ivuxolimab. The chain uses TRBV7-9 and TRBJ1-2; TRBD1 matches 9 bases. CDR3 coding DNA: TGTGCCAGCAGCCCAAGACAGGGGGAGATGGATGGCTACACCTTC. Protein: CASSPRQGEMDGYTF.